Given below is one T cell receptor (beta chain) in context. Its antigen is still unknown. Trimming cost V 6 bases and J 5 bases, with 14 bases left between them. This CDR3 is built from 13 residues. CDR1 is MNHEY and CDR2 is SVGAGI in the germline V gene. The sample is drawn from a study of lymphopenia after photon versus proton radiotherapy. The assay was immunoSEQ multiplex PCR, and TCRdb's table has in-frame clones only and misses some. This sample has 75,000 to 95,000 clones, with around 83% found just once. Notes on the study in general: Post-nadir diversity loss with photons came from oligoclonal expansion, particularly CD8+ Temra cells.

Source: peripheral blood, taken from a patient treated with proton-based radiotherapy. The TCR comes from a man in his sixties with pancreatic cancer. The chain has TRBV6-5 and TRBJ2-7; D gene ambiguous. In DNA form, the CDR3 reads TGTGCCAGCAGCAGACCCCCCTCGGACGAGCAGTACTTC. Residues: CASSRPPSDEQYF.